This entry concerns a single T cell receptor beta chain. There is no known antigen for this receptor. Base qualities are not recorded, but no much larger clone differs from it by a single base. These data belong to a study of blood T cell repertoires in COVID-19 (dated by TCRdb to about 2020). Regarding the research as a whole: Samples covering the acute and convalescent phases of COVID-19 were provided by collaborators in the United States, Italy and Spain. The material from the prospective study consisted of cDNA or gDNA derived from T cells, B-cell-depleted T cells, or PBMCs. Subjects who had been exposed to COVID-19, were actively infected with it, or had recovered from it provided the deeply sampled blood TCRbeta repertoires that made up the dataset. The repertoires were made available in a free public database intended to serve as a resource for research on the immune response to SARS-CoV-2. The samples were drawn from two sources: the first 160 participants of the ongoing ImmuneRACE study, and fewer than 1,500 subjects contributed by 6 global collaborators. A de-identified subject ID, COVID-19 status, age in years and sex were almost always included in the sample metadata. Where available, HLA class I and class II types were obtained from metadata supplied by the sample provider rather than from assay-based typing.

General conclusions and limits of the study: The amount of clinical and demographic metadata varied by source and participant and was provided uncurated.

TCRbeta CDR3 regions were amplified from genomic DNA using the immunoSEQ Assay, a bias-controlled multiplex PCR. The paper's data handling went like this. The number of nucleated cells in each sample was estimated from the amplification of reference gene primers within the assay. Sequence reads were collapsed and filtered to measure the absolute abundance of every unique TCRbeta CDR3 rearrangement. For each sample, productive Simpson clonality was calculated by taking the square root of Simpson's diversity index across productive rearrangements. Sourced from immuneACCESS, this table was stored by TCRdb with only in-frame sequences that have V and J called. A share of the clones is absent; for the studies checked, an unresolved V gene accounts for under half, and the remainder has no known explanation. The D gene and trimming were derived from the DNA, and the V and J assignments and clone size from that table. The sample profile shows 310,000 or so clones; roughly 84% of them were found once. The ten top clones hold 1% of the sample.

Whole blood was collected in K2EDTA tubes by collaborating institutions according to the institutions' own protocols. For TCRbeta analysis, collaborators shipped samples as frozen whole blood, isolated PBMCs, or DNA extracted from either of those sample types. Trimming takes 2 bases from V and 0 bases from J, and the germline ends sit 8 bases apart. Reading the germline V gene gives CDR1 MNHEY and CDR2 SVGAGI. The CDR3, from cysteine to phenylalanine, totals 15 residues. Kept here is only the CDR3 DNA, which spans 45 bases and is read in frame from base 1. The rearranged segments are TRBV6-5 and TRBJ1-3; no confident D gene assignment can be made. Sample: peripheral blood. The receptor comes from a man aged 45-65 years with active or convalescent COVID-19. In nucleotide form, the sequence is TGTGCCAGCAGTTACGGAGAGGGCTCTGGAAACACCATATATTTT. Translated, it gives CASSYGEGSGNTIYF.